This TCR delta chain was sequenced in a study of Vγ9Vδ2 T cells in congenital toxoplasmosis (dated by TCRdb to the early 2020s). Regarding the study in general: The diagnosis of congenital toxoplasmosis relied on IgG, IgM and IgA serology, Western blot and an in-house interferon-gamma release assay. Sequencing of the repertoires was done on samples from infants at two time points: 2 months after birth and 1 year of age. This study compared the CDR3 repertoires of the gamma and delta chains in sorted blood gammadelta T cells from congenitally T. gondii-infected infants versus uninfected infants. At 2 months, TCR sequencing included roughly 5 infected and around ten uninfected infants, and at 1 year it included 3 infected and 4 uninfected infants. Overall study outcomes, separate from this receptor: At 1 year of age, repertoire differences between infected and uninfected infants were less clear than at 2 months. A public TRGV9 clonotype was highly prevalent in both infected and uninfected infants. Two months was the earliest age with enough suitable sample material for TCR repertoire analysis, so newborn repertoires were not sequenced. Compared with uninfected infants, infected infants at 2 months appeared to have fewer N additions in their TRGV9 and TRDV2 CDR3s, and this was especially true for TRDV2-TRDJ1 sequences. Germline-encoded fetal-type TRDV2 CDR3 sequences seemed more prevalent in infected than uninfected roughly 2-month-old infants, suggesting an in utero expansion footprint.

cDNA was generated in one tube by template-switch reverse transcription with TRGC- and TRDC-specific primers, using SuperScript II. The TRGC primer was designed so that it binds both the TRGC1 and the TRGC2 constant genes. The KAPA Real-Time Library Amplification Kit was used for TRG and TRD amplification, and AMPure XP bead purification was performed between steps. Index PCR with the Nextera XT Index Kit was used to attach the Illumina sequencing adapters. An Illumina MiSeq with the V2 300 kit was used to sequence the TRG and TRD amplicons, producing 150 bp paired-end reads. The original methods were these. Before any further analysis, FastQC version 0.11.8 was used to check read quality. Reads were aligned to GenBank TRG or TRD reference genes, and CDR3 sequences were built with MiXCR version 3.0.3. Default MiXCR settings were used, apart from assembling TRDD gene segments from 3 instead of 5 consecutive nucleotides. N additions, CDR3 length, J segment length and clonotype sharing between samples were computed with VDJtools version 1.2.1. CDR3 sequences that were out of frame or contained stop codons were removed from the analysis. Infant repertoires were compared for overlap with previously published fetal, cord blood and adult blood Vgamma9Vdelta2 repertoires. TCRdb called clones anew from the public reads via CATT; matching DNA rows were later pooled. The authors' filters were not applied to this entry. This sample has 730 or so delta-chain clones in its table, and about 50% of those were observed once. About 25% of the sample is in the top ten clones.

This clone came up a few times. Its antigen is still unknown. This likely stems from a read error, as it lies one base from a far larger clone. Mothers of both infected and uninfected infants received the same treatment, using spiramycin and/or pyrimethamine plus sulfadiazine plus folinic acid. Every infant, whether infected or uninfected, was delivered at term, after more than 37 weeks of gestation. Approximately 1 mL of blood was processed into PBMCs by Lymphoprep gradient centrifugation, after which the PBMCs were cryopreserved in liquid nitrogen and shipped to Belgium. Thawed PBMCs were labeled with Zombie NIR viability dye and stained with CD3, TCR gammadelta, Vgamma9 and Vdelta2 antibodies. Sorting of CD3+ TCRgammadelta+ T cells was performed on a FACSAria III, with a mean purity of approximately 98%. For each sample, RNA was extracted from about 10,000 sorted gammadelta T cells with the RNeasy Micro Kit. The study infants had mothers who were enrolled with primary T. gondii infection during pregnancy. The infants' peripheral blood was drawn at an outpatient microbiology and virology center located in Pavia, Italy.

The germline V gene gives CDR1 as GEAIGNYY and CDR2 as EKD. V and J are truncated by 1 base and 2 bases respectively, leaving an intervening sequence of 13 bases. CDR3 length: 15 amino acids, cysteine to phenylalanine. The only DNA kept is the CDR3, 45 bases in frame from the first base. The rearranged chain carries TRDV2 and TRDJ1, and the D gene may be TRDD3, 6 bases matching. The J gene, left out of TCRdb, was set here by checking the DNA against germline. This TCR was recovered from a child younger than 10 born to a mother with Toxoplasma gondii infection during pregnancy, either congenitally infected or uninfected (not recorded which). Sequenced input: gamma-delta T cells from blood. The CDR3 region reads CACDTLGGETDKLIF. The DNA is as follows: TGTGCCTGTGACACTCTTGGGGGGGAAACCGATAAACTCATCTTT.